This T cell receptor beta chain was sequenced for a study of T cells after yellow fever vaccination. This clonotype has a handful of counts. V was shortened by 4 bases and J by 5 bases, with 15 bases between the two germline ends. The CDR3 is 14 amino acids. Per the germline V gene, CDR1 is LNHNV and CDR2 is YYDKDF (reference sequence). TCRdb fed the 5' RACE reads into MiXCR, producing one record per CDR3 protein. The table includes about 85,000 distinct CDR3 sequences, 13% detected once. V and J are TRBV15 and TRBJ2-7; tentative D call: TRBD1 (6 bases). Source: CD8+ T cells not binding an NS4B(214-222) dextramer, sorted from PBMCs, taken roughly 23 days after the first yellow fever vaccination. The sequence came from a man in his late teens or twenties who received the YFV17D yellow fever vaccine. The CDR3 DNA reads TGTGCCACCAGCAAGTCAAGGGACATAAACGAGCAGTACGTC. Amino acid sequence: CATSKSRDINEQYV.